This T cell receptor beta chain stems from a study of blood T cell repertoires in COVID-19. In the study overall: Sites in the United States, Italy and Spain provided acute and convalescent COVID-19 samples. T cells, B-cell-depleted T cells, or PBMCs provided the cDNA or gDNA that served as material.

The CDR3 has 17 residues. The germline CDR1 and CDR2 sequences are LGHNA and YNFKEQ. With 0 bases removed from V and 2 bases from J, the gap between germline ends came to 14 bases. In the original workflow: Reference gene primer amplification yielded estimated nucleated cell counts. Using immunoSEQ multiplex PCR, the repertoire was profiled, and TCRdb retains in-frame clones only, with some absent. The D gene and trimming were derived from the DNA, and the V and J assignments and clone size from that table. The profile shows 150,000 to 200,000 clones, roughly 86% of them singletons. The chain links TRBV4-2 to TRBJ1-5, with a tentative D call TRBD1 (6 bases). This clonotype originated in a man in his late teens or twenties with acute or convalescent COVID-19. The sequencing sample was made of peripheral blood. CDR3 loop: CASSQDFRGPGNQPQHF. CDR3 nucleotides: TGTGCCAGCAGCCAAGATTTCAGGGGCCCGGGCAATCAGCCCCAGCATTTT.